A selection of T cell receptor beta chains follows, all from one sample in a study of OX40 agonist ivuxolimab in advanced cancers. Libraries were prepared by immunoSEQ multiplex PCR; TCRdb keeps only in-frame clonotypes and omits some of them. In the table there are fewer than 65,000 clones, approximately 80% of which are singletons. Source: CD4+ or CD8+ T cells sorted from blood, taken in a trial of the OX40 agonist ivuxolimab. The receptors shown here come from an adult with an advanced solid tumor such as melanoma, head and neck, liver or kidney cancer. CDR3s include the opening cysteine and the closing phenylalanine or tryptophan. D genes are given only for firm matches. A row's size may be missing; if present it is once, few, many or a size class.

j_call clone_size d_call v_call cdr3_aa cdr3_nt
TRBJ1-3 few . TRBV7-9 CASSSTRVAGSGHTIYF TGTGCCAGCAGCTCGACGCGGGTTGCGGGGAGCGGACACACCATATATTTT
TRBJ2-2 . TRBD1 TRBV18 CASSPRGQGSSNTGELFF TGTGCCAGCTCACCACGAGGACAGGGCTCTTCGAACACCGGGGAGCTGTTTTTT
TRBJ1-1 few . TRBV5-6 CASSLSGRNTEAFF TGTGCCAGCAGCTTGTCGGGACGCAACACTGAAGCTTTCTTT
TRBJ2-3 . TRBD2 TRBV9 CASSVSSGKTDTQYF TGTGCCAGCAGCGTTTCTAGCGGGAAAACAGATACGCAGTATTTT
TRBJ1-2 . . TRBV5-5 CASSLGQQSNYGYTF TGTGCCAGCAGCTTAGGACAGCAGTCTAACTATGGCTACACCTTC
TRBJ1-1 . . TRBV5-4 CASSPVGASEAFF TGTGCCAGCAGTCCCGTGGGCGCGTCTGAAGCTTTCTTT
TRBJ1-2 once . TRBV6-5 CASSFGYGYTF TGTGCCAGCAGTTTTGGGTATGGCTACACCTTC
TRBJ2-6 . . TRBV5-4 CASSRQATGANVLTF TGTGCCAGCAGCAGACAGGCAACTGGGGCCAACGTCCTGACTTTC
TRBJ2-5 . TRBD2 TRBV27 CASSLSIAGGWETQYF TGTGCCAGCAGTTTATCGATAGCGGGAGGGTGGGAGACCCAGTACTTC
TRBJ1-3 . . TRBV28 CASSTCRGRNTIYF TGTGCCAGCAGTACTTGCAGGGGTAGAAACACCATATATTTT
TRBJ2-2 . . TRBV4-1 CASSQDTRGGNTGELFF TGCGCCAGCAGCCAAGATACCAGGGGAGGGAACACCGGGGAGCTGTTTTTT
TRBJ1-2 many . TRBV2 CASSEQGLSYGYTF TGTGCCAGCAGTGAACAGGGACTTTCCTATGGCTACACCTTC
TRBJ1-5 . TRBD1 TRBV6-1 CASSLQGALNQPQHF TGTGCCAGCAGCTTACAGGGGGCCTTGAATCAGCCCCAGCATTTT
TRBJ1-1 few . TRBV10-3 CAISGQEDTEAFF TGTGCCATCAGTGGACAGGAGGACACTGAAGCTTTCTTT
TRBJ2-4 . TRBD1 TRBV7-2 CASSPGSRTGGQNIQYF TGTGCCAGCAGCCCCGGTTCTCGGACAGGGGGACAAAACATTCAGTACTTC
TRBJ2-5 once . TRBV27 CASSQEGETQYF TGTGCCAGCAGTCAGGAGGGAGAGACCCAGTACTTC